The text below deals with one T cell receptor (beta chain). What it binds is not known. The table came from immunoSEQ multiplex PCR; TCRdb's copy has only in-frame clones and leaves some out. The sample yields roughly 73,000 clones, about 86% seen once. This CDR3 is 14 amino acids long. V was clipped by 5 bases and J by 6 bases; unmatched bases: 9. Germline CDR1 reads MDHEN; CDR2 reads SYDVKM. The entry originates in a study of OX40 agonist ivuxolimab in advanced cancers. Broader study findings: By week 6 at 0.1 to 3.0 mg/kg, blood CD4+ and CD8+ T cells had expanded clonally. In general, CD8+ T cells held more expanded clones than CD4+ did, on average.

V is TRBV28 and J is TRBJ2-5; 7 bases fit TRBD1. The material was CD4+ or CD8+ T cells sorted from blood, obtained in a trial of the OX40 agonist ivuxolimab. The origin of this receptor is an adult with an advanced solid tumor such as melanoma, head and neck, liver or kidney cancer. The DNA of the CDR3 is TGTGCCAGCAGTCGAATCACAGGGGCAAAGACCCAGTACTTC. Residues: CASSRITGAKTQYF.